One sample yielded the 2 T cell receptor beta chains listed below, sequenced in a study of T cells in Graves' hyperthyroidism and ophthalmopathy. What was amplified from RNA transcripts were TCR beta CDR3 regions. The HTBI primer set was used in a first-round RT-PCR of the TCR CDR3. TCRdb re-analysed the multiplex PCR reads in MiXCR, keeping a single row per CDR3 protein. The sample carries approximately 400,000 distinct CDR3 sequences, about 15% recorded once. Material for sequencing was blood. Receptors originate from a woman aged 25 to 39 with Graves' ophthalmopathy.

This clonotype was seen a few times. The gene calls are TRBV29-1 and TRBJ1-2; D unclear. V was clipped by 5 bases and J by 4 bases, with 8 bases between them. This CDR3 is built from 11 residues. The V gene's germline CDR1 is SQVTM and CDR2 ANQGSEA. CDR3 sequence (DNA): TGCAGCGTTCTTTTTAGCTATGGCTACACCTTC. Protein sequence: CSVLFSYGYTF.

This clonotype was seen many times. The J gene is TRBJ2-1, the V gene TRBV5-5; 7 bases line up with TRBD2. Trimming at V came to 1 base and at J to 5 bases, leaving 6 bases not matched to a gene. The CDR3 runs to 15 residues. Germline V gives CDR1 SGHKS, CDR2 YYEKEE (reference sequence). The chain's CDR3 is CASSLRRAGDNEQFF. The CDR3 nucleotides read TGTGCCAGCAGCTTGAGACGCGCGGGGGACAATGAGCAGTTCTTC.